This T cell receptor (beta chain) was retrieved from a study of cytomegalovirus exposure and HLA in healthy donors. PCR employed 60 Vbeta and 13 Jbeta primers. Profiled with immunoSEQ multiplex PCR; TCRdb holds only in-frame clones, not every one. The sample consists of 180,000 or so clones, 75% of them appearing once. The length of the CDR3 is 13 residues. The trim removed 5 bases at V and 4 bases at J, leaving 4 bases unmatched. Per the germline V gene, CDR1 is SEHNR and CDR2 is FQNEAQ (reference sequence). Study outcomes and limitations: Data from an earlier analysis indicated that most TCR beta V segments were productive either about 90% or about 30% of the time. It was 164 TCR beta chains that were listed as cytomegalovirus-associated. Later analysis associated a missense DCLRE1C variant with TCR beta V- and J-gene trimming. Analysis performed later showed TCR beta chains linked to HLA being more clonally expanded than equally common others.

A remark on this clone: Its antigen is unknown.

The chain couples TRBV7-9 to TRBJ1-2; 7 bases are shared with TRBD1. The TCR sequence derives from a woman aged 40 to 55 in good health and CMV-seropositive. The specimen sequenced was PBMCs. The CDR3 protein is CASSPDRVYGYTF. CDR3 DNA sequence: TGTGCCAGCAGCCCCGACAGGGTCTATGGCTACACCTTC.